The T cell receptor beta chain described here comes from a study of cytomegalovirus exposure and HLA in healthy donors. Study at large: Both the 120 or so validation repertoires and the 666 first-cohort repertoires used the same platform, as reported by a later analysis. Findings and caveats of the study: Reported performance of the classifier showed diagnosis of cytomegalovirus status with high specificity and sensitivity.

Germline CDR1 MNHEY, CDR2 SMNVEV (reference sequence). The CDR3 spans 14 residues. V was cut by 5 bases and J by 6 bases, with 14 bases left in between. Clones were read by immunoSEQ multiplex PCR, and TCRdb kept only the in-frame ones, dropping some. The sample lists around 98,000 clones; about 88% were seen once. This clone was seen only a few times. Its antigen remains unidentified. The chain carries TRBV27 and TRBJ1-5; D might be TRBD1 (5 bases). What was sequenced was PBMCs. This TCR derives from a man between 18 and 35 years old in good health and CMV-seropositive. The DNA for the CDR3 is TGTGCCAGCAGTAAGACAGCCTCGGGTCAGCCCCAGCATTTT. As protein: CASSKTASGQPQHF.